Below are 19 T cell receptor beta chains sequenced from a single sample in a study of blood T cell repertoires in COVID-19. Method: immunoSEQ multiplex PCR; TCRdb's copy keeps in-frame clones and lacks some. The sample records approximately 280,000 clones, 70% to 90% being singletons. Sequenced sample: PBMCs or T cells enriched from blood (not recorded which). The receptors were sampled from a woman aged 40 to 50 who had recovered from COVID-19.

The chain has TRBV4-2 and TRBJ1-2; possible D gene TRBD1, 5 bases. Germline V gene lookup returns CDR1 LGHNA and CDR2 YNFKEQ. This CDR3 has 18 amino acids. Trimming pared 8 bases from V and 3 bases from J, leaving 28 bases between. The CDR3 DNA sequence: TGTGCCAGCCTACCCTCGAGGGGAGAGGGGAGGGCCCACTATGGCTACACCTTC. The encoded protein is CASLPSRGEGRAHYGYTF.

This chain uses TRBV19 with TRBJ2-5, with a possible D match to TRBD1 (6 bases). CDR1 LNHDA and CDR2 SQIVND come from the germline V gene (reference sequence). The CDR3 runs to 16 residues. The V end lost 4 bases, the J end lost 5 bases, and 20 bases lay between the germline ends. The CDR3: CASSTLGNFGQETQYF. CDR3 sequence (DNA): TGTGCCAGTAGTACCTTAGGGAACTTCGGACAGGAGACCCAGTACTTC.

The chain recombines TRBV10-3 with TRBJ2-5; 8 nucleotides match TRBD2. The CDR3 covers 13 residues. Germline values: CDR1 ENHRY, CDR2 SYGVKD. The junction had 7 bases not matched to a gene; V was cut back by 8 bases and J by 5 bases. The chain's CDR3 is CAIWAAGEETQYF. CDR3 bases: TGTGCCATCTGGGCAGCGGGAGAGGAGACCCAGTACTTC.

In this sample, this clone turned up a few times. The chain couples TRBV3-1 (or the pseudogene TRBV3-2) to TRBJ2-7, with TRBD2 matching 14 bases. V lost 4 bases and J lost 3; bases outside the gene matches: 5. There are 16 residues in the CDR3. Germline V CDR1 and CDR2: LGHDT, YNNKEL (reference sequence). Here the CDR3 DNA reads TGTGCCAGCAGCCCAGGACTAGCGGGAGGCAGCTACGAGCAGTACTTC. Amino acids: CASSPGLAGGSYEQYF.

This clone was observed a handful of times. This sequence joins TRBV18 and TRBJ1-2; 10 bases map to TRBD1. The CDR3 covers 15 residues. The V gene end was trimmed by 3 bases and the J gene end by 5 bases; junction bases not matched to a gene: 6. Germline loops: CDR1 KGHSH, CDR2 LQKENI. The CDR3 is CASSPETGGWYGYTF. As DNA, the CDR3 is TGTGCCAGCTCACCCGAGACAGGGGGCTGGTATGGCTACACCTTC.

This clone was counted once. This chain joins TRBV27 and TRBJ2-3; TRBD1 aligns across 7 bases. The junction had 4 bases not matched to a gene; V was cut back by 3 bases and J by 4 bases. Germline loops: CDR1 MNHEY, CDR2 SMNVEV (reference sequence). CDR3 length: 14 amino acids. The CDR3 sequence is CASSFRGRPDTQYF. The CDR3 nucleotides read TGTGCCAGCAGTTTTAGGGGGCGGCCAGATACGCAGTATTTT.

V and J are TRBV5-6 and TRBJ2-7; 8 nucleotides agree with TRBD1. With V trimmed by 4 bases and J by 2 bases, 5 bases remained unmatched. This CDR3 has 14 residues. In germline, CDR1 is SGHDT, CDR2 YYEEEE. The DNA for the CDR3 is TGTGCCAGCAGCCCAGGGGGCGATACCTACGAGCAGTACTTC. As protein: CASSPGGDTYEQYF.

This clone was counted a few times. An end of the junction does not agree with germline; a read error may underlie this. The chain joins TRBV7-7 to TRBJ2-2; TRBD1 matches 7 bases. The germline gives CDR1 SSHAT, CDR2 FNYEAQ (reference sequence). The CDR3 contains 15 residues. As DNA, the CDR3 is TGTGCTAGCAGCTCAGGACAGGCGAACACCGGGGAGCTGTTTTTT. It is translated as CASSSGQANTGELFF.

The chain joins TRBV27 to TRBJ1-6; no reliable D call. This CDR3 region has 15 residues. Deletions cut 5 bases from V and 7 bases from J, with 15 bases between. Germline CDR1 MNHEY, CDR2 SMNVEV (reference sequence). The CDR3 here is CASSGRDGGNSPLHF. In DNA form, the CDR3 reads TGTGCCAGCAGTGGGCGGGATGGTGGGAATTCACCCCTCCACTTT.

CDR3 sequence: CASSLSGETSDEQYF. In nucleotides, the CDR3 is TGTGCCAGCAGCTTATCCGGCGAAACTAGCGACGAGCAGTACTTC. The rearrangement uses TRBV11-3 and TRBJ2-7; 7 bases are a match to TRBD2. After removal of 2 bases from V and 5 bases from J, the junction contained 9 bases not matched to a gene. Germline CDR1 reads SGHNT; CDR2 reads YENEEA. CDR3 length: 15 residues. Filled out from reference TRBV11-3 and TRBJ2-7, the complete variable domain reads EAGVVQSPRYKIIEKKQPVAFWCNPISGHNTLYWYLQNLGQGPELLIRYENEEAVDDSQLPKDRFSAERLKGVDSTLKIQPAELGDSAVYLCASSLSGETSDEQYFGPGTRLTVT.

The CDR3 here is CASGGREGPYEQYF. The CDR3 region has the DNA TGTGCCAGCGGCGGGCGGGAGGGCCCCTACGAGCAGTACTTC. The rearrangement uses TRBV6-5 and TRBJ2-7; 9 nucleotides align to TRBD2. CDR1 MNHEY and CDR2 SVGAGI come from the germline V gene. Germline trimming cut 8 bases from V and 2 bases from J; bases unmatched to any gene: 7. This CDR3 has 14 amino acids.

The chain recombines TRBV19 with TRBJ1-6, with TRBD1 matching over 9 bases. Trimming at V came to 4 bases and at J to 10 bases, leaving 5 bases not matched to a gene. CDR1 is LNHDA and CDR2 is SQIVND in the germline V gene (reference sequence). The CDR3 runs 14 residues. CDR3 residues: CASSNGQGWSPLHF. CDR3 DNA: TGTGCCAGTAGTAACGGACAGGGGTGGTCACCCCTCCACTTT. The complete variable domain, with remaining parts taken from reference TRBV19 and TRBJ1-6, reads DGGITQSPKYLFRKEGQNVTLSCEQNLNHDAMYWYRQDPGQGLRLIYYSQIVNDFQKGDIAEGYSVSREKKESFPLTVTSAQKNPTAFYLCASSNGQGWSPLHFGNGTRLTVT.

The chain uses TRBV7-9 and TRBJ1-5; TRBD1 is a possible D gene (5 bases). Germline V gives CDR1 SEHNR, CDR2 FQNEAQ (reference sequence). Trimming left V 5 bases short and J 3 bases short, with 14 bases between. The CDR3 is made up of 15 amino acids. CDR3 sequence: CASSLGGRVNQPQHF. CDR3 DNA sequence: TGTGCCAGCAGCCTTGGTGGCAGGGTCAATCAGCCCCAGCATTTT.

V and J are TRBV7-9 and TRBJ2-7; D might be TRBD1 (5 bases). The CDR3 totals 17 residues. Per the germline V gene, CDR1 is SEHNR and CDR2 is FQNEAQ (reference sequence). Deletions cut 4 bases from V and 0 bases from J, with 19 bases between. The CDR3 sequence: CASSSLELGPHSYEQYF. The CDR3 DNA is TGTGCCAGCAGCTCCCTAGAGCTGGGGCCGCACTCCTACGAGCAGTACTTC. Drawing the rest from reference TRBV7-9 and TRBJ2-7, the complete variable domain is DTGVSQNPRHKITKRGQNVTFRCDPISEHNRLYWYRQTLGQGPEFLTYFQNEAQLEKSRLLSDRFSAERPKGSFSTLEIQRTEQGDSAMYLCASSSLELGPHSYEQYFGPGTRLTVT.

This clone was counted once. CDR3 nucleotides: TGCGCCAGCAGCTTGTCGGAGAGAACGGATGAGCAGTTCTTC. Translating it yields CASSLSERTDEQFF. The genes are TRBV5-1 and TRBJ2-1; no firm D call. With 1 base removed from V and 8 bases from J, the gap between germline ends came to 13 bases. The CDR3 is made up of 14 amino acids. The germline CDR1 and CDR2 sequences are SGHRS and YFSETQ. Supplemented by reference TRBV5-1 and TRBJ2-1, the full variable domain reads KAGVTQTPRYLIKTRGQQVTLSCSPISGHRSVSWYQQTPGQGLQFLFEYFSETQRNKGNFPGRFSGRQFSNSRSEMNVSTLELGDSALYLCASSLSERTDEQFFGPGTRLTVL.

In this sample, this clone turned up a few times. The chain joins TRBV19 to TRBJ2-2; D perhaps matches TRBD2 (5 bases). CDR3 length: 16 residues. CDR1 is LNHDA and CDR2 is SQIVND in the germline V gene (reference sequence). V dropped 4 bases and J dropped 4 bases, with 16 bases sitting between them. As DNA, the CDR3 is TGTGCCAGTAGTACTACCATAGGAGGTGGCACCGGGGAGCTGTTTTTT. Translated: CASSTTIGGGTGELFF.

This chain connects TRBV6-5 to TRBJ1-3; 7 bases agree with TRBD1. V was pared by 4 bases and J by 0 bases, with 6 bases of the junction left unmatched. CDR1 MNHEY and CDR2 SVGAGI come from the germline V gene. The CDR3 contains 16 residues. CDR3 sequence: CASSLGQPDSGNTIYF. CDR3 nucleotide sequence: TGTGCCAGCAGTTTGGGACAGCCGGACTCTGGAAACACCATATATTTT.

This chain connects TRBV7-2 to TRBJ1-4; D not resolved. There are 16 residues in the CDR3. CDR1 is SGHTA, CDR2 FQGNSA, per germline. Trimming cost V 4 bases and J 0 bases, with 12 bases left between them. The CDR3 loop reads CASSSRAAATNEKLFF. In DNA, the CDR3 is TGTGCCAGCAGCTCGAGGGCCGCCGCAACTAATGAAAAACTGTTTTTT.

The DNA of the CDR3 is TGTGCCAGCAGTCGACAGGGATTTGGCTATGGCTACACCTTC. The encoded protein is CASSRQGFGYGYTF. The chain carries TRBV6-5 and TRBJ1-2; 7 bases line up with TRBD1. The length of the CDR3 is 14 residues. Germline loops: CDR1 MNHEY, CDR2 SVGAGI. V lost 5 bases to trimming and J lost 4 bases; unmatched junction nucleotides: 7.